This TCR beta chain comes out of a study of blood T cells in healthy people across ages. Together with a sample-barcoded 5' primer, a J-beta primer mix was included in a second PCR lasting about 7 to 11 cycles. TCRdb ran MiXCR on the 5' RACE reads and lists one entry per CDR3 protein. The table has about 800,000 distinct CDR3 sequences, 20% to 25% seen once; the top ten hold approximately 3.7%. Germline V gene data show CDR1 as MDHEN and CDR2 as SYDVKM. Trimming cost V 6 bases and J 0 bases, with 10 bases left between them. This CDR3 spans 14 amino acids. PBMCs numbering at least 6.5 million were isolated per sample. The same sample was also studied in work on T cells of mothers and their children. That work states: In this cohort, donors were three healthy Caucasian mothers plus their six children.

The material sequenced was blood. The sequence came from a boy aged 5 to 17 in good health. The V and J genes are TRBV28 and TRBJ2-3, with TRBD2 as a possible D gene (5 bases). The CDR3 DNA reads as TGTGCCAGCAGATCAGCGGCTAGCACAGATACGCAGTATTTT. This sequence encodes CASRSAASTDTQYF.